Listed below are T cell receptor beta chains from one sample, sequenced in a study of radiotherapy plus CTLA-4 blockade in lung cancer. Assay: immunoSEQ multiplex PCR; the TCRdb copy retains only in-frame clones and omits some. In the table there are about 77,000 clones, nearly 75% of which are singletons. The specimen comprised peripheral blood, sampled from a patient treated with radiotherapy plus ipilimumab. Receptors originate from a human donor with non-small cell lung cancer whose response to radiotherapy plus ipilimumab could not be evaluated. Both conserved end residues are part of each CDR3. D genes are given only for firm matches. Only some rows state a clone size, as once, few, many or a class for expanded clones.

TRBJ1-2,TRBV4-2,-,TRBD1,CASSQADRDGYGYTF,TGTGCCAGCAGCCAAGCGGACAGGGATGGTTATGGCTACACCTTC
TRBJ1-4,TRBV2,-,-,CASSKYPDFFAGEKLFF,TGTGCCAGCAGTAAATACCCGGACTTTTTCGCGGGTGAAAAACTGTTTTTT
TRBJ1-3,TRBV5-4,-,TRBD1,CASSMDRVVGNTIYF,TGTGCCAGCAGCATGGACAGGGTGGTGGGAAACACCATATATTTT
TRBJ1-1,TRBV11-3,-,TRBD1,CASSTPDRGGIAFF,TGTGCCAGCAGCACACCCGACAGGGGCGGGATCGCTTTCTTT
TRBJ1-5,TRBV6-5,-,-,CASSPPWGDQPQHF,TGTGCCAGCAGTCCCCCCTGGGGGGATCAGCCCCAGCATTTT
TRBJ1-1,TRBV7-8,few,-,CASSLPGTEAFF,TGTGCCAGCAGCTTACCGGGCACTGAAGCTTTCTTT
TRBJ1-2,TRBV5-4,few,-,CASSLYSYGYTF,TGTGCCAGCAGCTTGTACAGCTATGGCTACACCTTC
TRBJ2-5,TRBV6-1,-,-,CASRSPQTQYF,TGTGCCAGCAGGAGCCCCCAGACCCAGTACTTC
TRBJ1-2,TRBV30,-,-,CAWSVPGQREGYTF,TGTGCCTGGAGTGTACCAGGACAGAGGGAAGGTTACACCTTC
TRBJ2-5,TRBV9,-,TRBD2,CASRTRGGQETQYF,TGTGCCAGCAGAACCCGGGGAGGGCAAGAGACCCAGTACTTC
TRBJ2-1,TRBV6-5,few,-,CASSSPLLRYQFF,TGTGCCAGCAGTAGCCCCTTATTGCGTTATCAGTTCTTC
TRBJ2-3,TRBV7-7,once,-,CASSLGGYTDTQYF,TGTGCCAGCAGCTTAGGGGGCTACACAGATACGCAGTATTTT
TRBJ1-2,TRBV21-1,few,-,CASSRQGKDYGYTF,TGTGCCAGCAGTAGACAGGGGAAGGACTATGGCTACACCTTC
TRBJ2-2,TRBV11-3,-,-,CASSLGLWLRGNTGELFF,TGTGCCAGCAGCTTAGGTTTGTGGCTCAGGGGGAACACCGGGGAGCTGTTTTTT
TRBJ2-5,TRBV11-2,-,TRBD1,CASSSRDRGLWETQYF,TGTGCCAGCAGTTCGCGGGACAGGGGATTGTGGGAGACCCAGTACTTC
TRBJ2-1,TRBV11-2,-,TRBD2,CASSLGLAGAGEQFF,TGTGCCAGCAGCTTAGGACTAGCGGGAGCGGGTGAGCAGTTCTTC
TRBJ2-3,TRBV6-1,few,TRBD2,CASSRGGATDTQYF,TGTGCCAGCAGTCGCGGGGGTGCCACAGATACGCAGTATTTT
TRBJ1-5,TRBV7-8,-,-,CASSRDAGGNQPQHF,TGTGCCAGCAGCCGCGACGCGGGCGGTAATCAGCCCCAGCATTTT
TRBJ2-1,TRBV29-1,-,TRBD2,CSVRTSGGLNEQFF,TGCAGCGTTCGGACTAGCGGGGGGTTGAATGAGCAGTTCTTC
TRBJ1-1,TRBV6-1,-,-,CASSDRMNTEAFF,TGTGCCAGCAGTGACAGGATGAACACTGAAGCTTTCTTT
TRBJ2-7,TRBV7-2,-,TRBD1,CASSLAHRGFDEQYF,TGTGCCAGCAGCTTGGCCCACAGGGGGTTCGACGAGCAGTACTTC
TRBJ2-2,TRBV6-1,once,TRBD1,CAGSVGQGRPGELFF,TGTGCCGGCAGTGTGGGACAGGGGAGGCCCGGGGAGCTGTTTTTT
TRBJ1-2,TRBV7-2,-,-,CASSFHQGRHSEYTF,TGTGCCAGCAGCTTCCATCAGGGCAGGCATAGTGAGTACACCTTC
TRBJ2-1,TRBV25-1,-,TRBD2,CASSEASLAGGPFNEQFF,TGTGCCAGCAGTGAAGCGTCACTAGCGGGAGGGCCTTTCAATGAGCAGTTCTTC
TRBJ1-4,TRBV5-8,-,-,CASSLQGGRKLFF,TGTGCCAGCAGCTTGCAGGGAGGGAGAAAACTGTTTTTT
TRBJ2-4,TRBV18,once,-,CASSLPFLDINIQYF,TGTGCCAGCTCACTTCCATTCTTGGACATAAACATTCAGTACTTC
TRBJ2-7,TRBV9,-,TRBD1,CASSPRGGQGYEQYF,TGTGCCAGCAGCCCTCGAGGAGGACAGGGCTACGAGCAGTACTTC
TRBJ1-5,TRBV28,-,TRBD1,CASSSRQGGNQPQHF,TGTGCCAGCAGTTCTCGACAGGGGGGGAATCAGCCCCAGCATTTT
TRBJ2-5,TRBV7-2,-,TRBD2,CASSRGTSGFQETQYF,TGTGCCAGCAGCCGAGGGACTAGCGGGTTCCAAGAGACCCAGTACTTC
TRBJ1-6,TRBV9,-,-,CASSVARSPNSPLHF,TGTGCCAGCAGCGTAGCCAGGTCCCCCAACTCACCCCTCCACTTT
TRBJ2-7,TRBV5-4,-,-,CASSFSGDRGYEQYF,TGTGCCAGCAGCTTTTCCGGAGACCGAGGCTACGAGCAGTACTTC
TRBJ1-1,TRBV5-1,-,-,CASSLPPTTGNTEAFF,TGCGCCAGCAGCTTGCCTCCCACTACGGGGAACACTGAAGCTTTCTTT
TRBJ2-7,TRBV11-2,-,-,CASSLGAAYEQYF,TGTGCCAGCAGCTTGGGGGCGGCCTACGAGCAGTACTTC
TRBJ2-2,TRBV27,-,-,CASSYRAGTGELFF,TGTGCCAGCAGTTACAGGGCGGGCACCGGGGAGCTGTTTTTT
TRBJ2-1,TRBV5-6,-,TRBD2,CASSFASGRVDEQFF,TGTGCCAGCAGCTTCGCTAGCGGGAGGGTAGATGAGCAGTTCTTC
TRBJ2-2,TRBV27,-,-,CASSLSYGELFF,TGTGCCAGCAGTTTATCGTACGGGGAGCTGTTTTTT
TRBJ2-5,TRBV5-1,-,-,CASSLVFLETQYF,TGCGCCAGCAGCTTGGTTTTTCTGGAGACCCAGTACTTC